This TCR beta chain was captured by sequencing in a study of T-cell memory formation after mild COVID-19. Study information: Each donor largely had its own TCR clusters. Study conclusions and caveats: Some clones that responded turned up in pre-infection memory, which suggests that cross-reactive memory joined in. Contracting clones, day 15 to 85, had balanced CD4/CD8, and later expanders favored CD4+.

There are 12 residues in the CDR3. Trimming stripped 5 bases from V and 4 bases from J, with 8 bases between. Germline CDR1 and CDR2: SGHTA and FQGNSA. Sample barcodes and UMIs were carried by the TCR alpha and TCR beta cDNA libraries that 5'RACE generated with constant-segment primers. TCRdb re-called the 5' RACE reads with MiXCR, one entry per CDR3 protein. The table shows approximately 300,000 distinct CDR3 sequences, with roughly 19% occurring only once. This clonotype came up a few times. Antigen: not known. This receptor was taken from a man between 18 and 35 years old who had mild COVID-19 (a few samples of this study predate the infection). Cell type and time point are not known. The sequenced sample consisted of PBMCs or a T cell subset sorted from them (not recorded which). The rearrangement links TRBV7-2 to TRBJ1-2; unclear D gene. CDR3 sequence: CASSPTVYGYTF. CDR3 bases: TGTGCCAGCAGCCCGACGGTCTATGGCTACACCTTC.